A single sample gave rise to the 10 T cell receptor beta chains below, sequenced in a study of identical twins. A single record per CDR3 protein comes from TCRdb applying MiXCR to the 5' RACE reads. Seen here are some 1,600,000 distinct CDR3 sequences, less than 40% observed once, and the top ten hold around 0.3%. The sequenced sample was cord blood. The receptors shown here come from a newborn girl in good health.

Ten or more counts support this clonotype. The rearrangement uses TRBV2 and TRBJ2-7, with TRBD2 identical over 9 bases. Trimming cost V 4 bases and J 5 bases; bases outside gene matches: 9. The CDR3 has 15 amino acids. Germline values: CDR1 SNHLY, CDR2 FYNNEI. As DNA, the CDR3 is TGTGCCAGCAGTGTCCGAAGGACTAGCGTCGACGAGCAGTACTTC. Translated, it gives CASSVRRTSVDEQYF.

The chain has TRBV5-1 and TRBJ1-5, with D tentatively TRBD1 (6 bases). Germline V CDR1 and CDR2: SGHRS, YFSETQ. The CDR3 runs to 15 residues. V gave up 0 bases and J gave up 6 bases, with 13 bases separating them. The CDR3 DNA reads TGCGCCAGCAGCTTGGACGGGAGGGGGTTTCAGCCCCAGCATTTT. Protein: CASSLDGRGFQPQHF. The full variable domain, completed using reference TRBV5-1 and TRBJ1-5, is KAGVTQTPRYLIKTRGQQVTLSCSPISGHRSVSWYQQTPGQGLQFLFEYFSETQRNKGNFPGRFSGRQFSNSRSEMNVSTLELGDSALYLCASSLDGRGFQPQHFGDGTRLSIL.

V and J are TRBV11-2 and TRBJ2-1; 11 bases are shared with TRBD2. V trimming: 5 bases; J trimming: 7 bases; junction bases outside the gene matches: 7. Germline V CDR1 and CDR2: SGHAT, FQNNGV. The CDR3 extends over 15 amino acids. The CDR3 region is CASSGSGGGKNEQFF. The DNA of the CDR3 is TGTGCCAGCAGCGGTAGCGGGGGGGGTAAGAATGAGCAGTTCTTC.

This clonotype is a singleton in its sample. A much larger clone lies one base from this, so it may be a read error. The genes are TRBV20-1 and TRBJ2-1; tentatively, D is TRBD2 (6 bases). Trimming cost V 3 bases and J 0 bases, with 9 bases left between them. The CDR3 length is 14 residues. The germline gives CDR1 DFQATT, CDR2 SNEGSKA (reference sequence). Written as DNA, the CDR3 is TGCAGTGCTAGTCGGAGGGGCTCCTACAATGAGCAGTTCTTC. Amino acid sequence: CSASRRGSYNEQFF.

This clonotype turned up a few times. CDR3 protein: CASSRPLGVGNEQFF. The DNA of the CDR3 is TGTGCCAGCAGCCGACCATTGGGGGTAGGAAATGAGCAGTTCTTC. The genes are TRBV3-1 and TRBJ2-1; D may be TRBD1 or TRBD2 (5 bases each). This CDR3 comprises 15 residues. Looked up from germline, CDR1 is LGHDT and CDR2 is YNNKEL (reference sequence). Trimming took off 4 bases at V and 7 bases at J, with 17 bases between the two ends.

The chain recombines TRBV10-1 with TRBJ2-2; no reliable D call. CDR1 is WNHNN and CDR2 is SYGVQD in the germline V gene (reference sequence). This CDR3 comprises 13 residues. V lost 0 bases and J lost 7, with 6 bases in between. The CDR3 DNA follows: TGCGCCAGCAGTGAGTCGCTGGGCGGGGAGCTGTTTTTT. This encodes CASSESLGGELFF.

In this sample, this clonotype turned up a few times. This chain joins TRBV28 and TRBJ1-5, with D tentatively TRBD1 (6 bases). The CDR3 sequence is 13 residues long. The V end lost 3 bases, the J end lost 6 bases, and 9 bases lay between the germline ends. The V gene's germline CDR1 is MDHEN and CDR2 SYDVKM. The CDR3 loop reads CASSFTGTQPQHF. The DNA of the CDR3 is TGTGCCAGCAGTTTCACAGGGACTCAGCCCCAGCATTTT. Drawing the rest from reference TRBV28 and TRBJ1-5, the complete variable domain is DVKVTQSSRYLVKRTGEKVFLECVQDMDHENMFWYRQDPGLGLRLIYFSYDVKMKEKGDIPEGYSVSREKKERFSLILESASTNQTSMYLCASSFTGTQPQHFGDGTRLSIL.

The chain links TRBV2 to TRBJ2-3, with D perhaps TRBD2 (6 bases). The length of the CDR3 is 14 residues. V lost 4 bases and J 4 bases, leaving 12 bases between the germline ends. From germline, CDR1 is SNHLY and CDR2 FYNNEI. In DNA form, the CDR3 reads TGTGCCAGCAGTGCAACTAGCTACCCAGATACGCAGTATTTT. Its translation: CASSATSYPDTQYF.

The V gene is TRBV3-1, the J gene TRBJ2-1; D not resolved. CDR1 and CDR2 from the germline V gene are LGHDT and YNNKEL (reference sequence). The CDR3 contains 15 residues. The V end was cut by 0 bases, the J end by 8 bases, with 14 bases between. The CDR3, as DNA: TGTGCCAGCAGCCAAGACAGGCTAGTTGCCCATGAGCAGTTCTTC. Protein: CASSQDRLVAHEQFF.

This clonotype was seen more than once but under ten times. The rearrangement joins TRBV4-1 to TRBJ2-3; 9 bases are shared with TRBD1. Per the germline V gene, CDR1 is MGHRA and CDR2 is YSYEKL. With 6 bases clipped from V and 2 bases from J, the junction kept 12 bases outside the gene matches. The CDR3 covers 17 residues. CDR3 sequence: CASRKGPGQGTTDTQYF. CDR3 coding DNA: TGCGCCAGCAGAAAAGGGCCGGGACAGGGTACCACAGATACGCAGTATTTT.